A single sample gave rise to the 20 T cell receptor beta chains below, sequenced in a study of response to subunit inactivated influenza vaccine (dated by TCRdb to 2017 to 2018). The library was obtained by RT-PCR. Sequenced using an Illumina HiSeq 2500. In-frame beta chains were kept once TCRdb had trimmed the public reads at Q25 with fastp and called clones with MiXCR. Rows matching on CDR3 protein sequence are summarized as one entry with the most common DNA and genes. This sample is represented by hundreds of thousands of distinct CDR3 sequences; over 10% of them were singletons. The top ten hold over 10% of the sample. What the time point label conveys for this sample: 40 to 45 days after influenza vaccine administration. This specimen consisted of PBMCs from blood, obtained more than 35 days after vaccination. Receptors originate from a man in his forties or fifties who received an inactivated influenza vaccine. Donor details come from another sample of the same person, matched by shared clones.

This clonotype occurred many times. The rearrangement joins TRBV15 to TRBJ2-1, with 9 bases that match TRBD2. CDR1 is LNHNV, CDR2 YYDKDF, per germline (reference sequence). The CDR3 runs to 15 residues. J was trimmed by 7 bases and V by 3 bases; bases with no gene match: 7. CDR3: CATSSTGTSSNEQFF. The CDR3 nucleotides read TGTGCCACCAGCAGCACCGGGACTAGCTCGAATGAGCAGTTCTTC. The whole variable domain, filled in from reference TRBV15 and TRBJ2-1, reads DAMVIQNPRYQVTQFGKPVTLSCSQTLNHNVMYWYQQKSSQAPKLLFHYYDKDFNNEADTPDNFQSRRPNTSFCFLDIRSPGLGDTAMYLCATSSTGTSSNEQFFGPGTRLTVL.

The rearrangement joins TRBV12-3 or TRBV12-4 to TRBJ1-2; TRBD1 might be the D (5 bases). V was clipped by 11 bases and J by 0 bases, with 28 bases between them. The CDR3 sequence is 18 residues long. The CDR3 coding sequence is TGTGCCCTCTGTTTATATGGGGCCGGGACCGATCCTAACTATGGCTACACCTTC. It codes for CALCLYGAGTDPNYGYTF.

The chain combines TRBV6-1 with TRBJ2-1; TRBD2 aligns across 13 bases. This CDR3 contains 15 residues. V lost 6 bases, J lost 6 bases, and 5 bases stayed unmatched. Germline assignment: CDR1 MNHNS and CDR2 SASEGT. The CDR3, as DNA: TGTGCCAGCAGCGCGGGACTAGCGGGATCCAATGAGCAGTTCTTC. This translates into CASSAGLAGSNEQFF.

In this sample, this clonotype turned up a few times. The chain employs TRBV7-7 and TRBJ2-1; D tentatively reads TRBD1 or TRBD2 (5 bases each). Looked up from germline, CDR1 is SSHAT and CDR2 is FNYEAQ (reference sequence). Trimming removed 5 bases from V and 5 bases from J, with 13 bases in between. The CDR3 is made up of 14 amino acids. The CDR3 reads CASSPQGVHNEQFF. The CDR3 DNA reads TGTGCCAGCAGCCCCCAGGGAGTACACAATGAGCAGTTCTTC.

The table lists this clonotype with a few counts. V gene TRBV6-1 combines with J gene TRBJ1-5; the D is unclear. The V end lost 6 bases, the J end lost 4 bases, and 13 bases lay between the germline ends. This CDR3 is built from 14 residues. Looked up from germline, CDR1 is MNHNS and CDR2 is SASEGT. The chain's CDR3 is CASSPHRWNQPQHF. Here the CDR3 DNA reads TGTGCCAGCAGCCCGCACCGCTGGAATCAGCCCCAGCATTTT.

J is TRBJ2-3 and V is TRBV29-1; the match to TRBD2 covers 11 bases. Germline V gene sequence: CDR1 SQVTM, CDR2 ANQGSEA. The V segment lost 6 bases and the J segment 5 bases; nucleotides outside the gene matches: 7. The CDR3 spans 14 residues. In nucleotides, the CDR3 is TGCAGCGTAGTAGCGGGGGGGCCGGGAGATACGCAGTATTTT. Encoded protein: CSVVAGGPGDTQYF.

In this sample, this clonotype turned up many times. V gene TRBV20-1 combines with J gene TRBJ2-1; D is uncertain. The CDR3 extends over 12 amino acids. CDR1 and CDR2 from the germline V gene are DFQATT and SNEGSKA (reference sequence). V was trimmed by 3 bases and J by 10 bases, leaving 13 bases between them. CDR3 coding DNA: TGCAGTGCTAGTTACTCGGGTGTAGAGCAGTTCTTC. Translated, it gives CSASYSGVEQFF.

This clonotype showed up just a few times. The J gene is TRBJ2-2, the V gene TRBV4-2; D may be TRBD2 (6 bases). The V gene's germline CDR1 is LGHNA and CDR2 YNFKEQ. This CDR3 spans 19 amino acids. V lost 4 bases to trimming and J lost 2 bases, with 23 bases between them. Written as DNA, the CDR3 is TGTGCCAGCAGCCGCCATCTCCTAGCGCAACGGACTAACACCGGGGAGCTGTTTTTT. Translated, it gives CASSRHLLAQRTNTGELFF.

This clonotype was seen a few times. The chain has TRBV6-6 and TRBJ2-7; 10 bases agree with TRBD1. From germline, CDR1 is MNHNY and CDR2 SVGAGI (reference sequence). This CDR3 region has 13 residues. J lost 6 bases, V lost 4 bases, and 3 bases had no gene match. This chain's CDR3 is CASSLTGGSEQYF. CDR3 sequence (DNA): TGTGCCAGCAGTTTGACAGGGGGCAGCGAGCAGTACTTC.

This clonotype has at least ten counts. The CDR3 protein is CASSFRQGADTQYF. CDR3 DNA: TGCGCCAGCAGCTTCAGACAGGGGGCAGATACGCAGTATTTT. The rearrangement joins TRBV5-1 to TRBJ2-3; 9 nucleotides align to TRBD1. This CDR3 comprises 14 residues. After removal of 2 bases from V and 4 bases from J, the junction contained 2 bases not matched to a gene. Germline V lookup: CDR1 SGHRS, CDR2 YFSETQ.

The sample holds a few counts of this clonotype. This chain links TRBV12-3 or TRBV12-4 with TRBJ1-4, with D unclear. V was cut by 6 bases and J by 4 bases, with 15 bases left in between. The CDR3 runs to 15 residues. The chain's CDR3 is CASSRLPGDNEKLFF. The CDR3 DNA sequence: TGTGCCAGCAGCCGCCTCCCTGGGGATAATGAAAAACTGTTTTTT.

This clonotype was counted a few times. The chain combines TRBV4-1 with TRBJ2-7, with D perhaps TRBD1 (6 bases). This CDR3 is built from 15 residues. V lost 4 bases, J lost 0 bases, and 13 bases lay in between. Germline V lookup: CDR1 MGHRA, CDR2 YSYEKL. DNA for the CDR3: TGCGCCAGCAGCCTTCAGACAGGCGCCTCCTACGAGCAGTACTTC. Amino acid sequence: CASSLQTGASYEQYF.

This clonotype has only one observation. The rearrangement joins TRBV6-2 or TRBV6-3 to TRBJ2-1; 13 bases are a match to TRBD2. This CDR3 has 16 amino acids. V trimming: 4 bases; J trimming: 2 bases; junction bases outside the gene matches: 2. Per germline, CDR1 MNHEY and CDR2 SVGEGT. The CDR3 sequence: CASSLTSGGPYNEQFF. CDR3 nucleotide sequence: TGTGCCAGCAGTTTGACTAGCGGGGGGCCCTACAATGAGCAGTTCTTC.

This clonotype was detected many times. The CDR3 DNA sequence: TGCGCCAGCAGGGCCGGGGAGAACACTGAAGCTTTCTTT. It is translated as CASRAGENTEAFF. The chain carries TRBV5-1 and TRBJ1-1; no clear D gene. Trimming pared 5 bases from V and 1 base from J, leaving 9 bases between. The CDR3 contains 13 residues. Germline V CDR1 and CDR2: SGHRS, YFSETQ. Supplemented by reference TRBV5-1 and TRBJ1-1, the full variable domain reads KAGVTQTPRYLIKTRGQQVTLSCSPISGHRSVSWYQQTPGQGLQFLFEYFSETQRNKGNFPGRFSGRQFSNSRSEMNVSTLELGDSALYLCASRAGENTEAFFGQGTRLTVV.

This clonotype was seen a few times. The chain is built from TRBV28 and TRBJ2-3, with 10 bases lining up with TRBD2. V shed 0 bases and J 1 base; nucleotides not matched to a gene: 1. Germline V lookup: CDR1 MDHEN, CDR2 SYDVKM. There are 16 residues in the CDR3. The CDR3, as DNA: TGTGCCAGCAGTTTATGGGGGACTAGCGGCACAGATACGCAGTATTTT. Translation gives CASSLWGTSGTDTQYF. The complete variable domain, with remaining parts taken from reference TRBV28 and TRBJ2-3, reads DVKVTQSSRYLVKRTGEKVFLECVQDMDHENMFWYRQDPGLGLRLIYFSYDVKMKEKGDIPEGYSVSREKKERFSLILESASTNQTSMYLCASSLWGTSGTDTQYFGPGTRLTVL.

The chain employs TRBV3-2 and TRBJ2-3; the listed D gene, TRBD2, was not tested against the DNA. TRBV3-2 is a documented pseudogene. The length of the CDR3 is 18 residues. Here the CDR3 reads CASSPRGGTSGRAFAQYF. DNA of the CDR3: TGTGCCAGCAGTCCAAGAGGGGGGACTAGCGGGAGGGCCTTTGCGCAGTATTTT.

The chain couples TRBV4-1 to TRBJ1-1; D remains ambiguous. The V and J ends lost 0 bases and 0 bases respectively, with 8 bases between them. The germline gives CDR1 MGHRA, CDR2 YSYEKL. This CDR3 region has 15 residues. Here the CDR3 DNA reads TGCGCCAGCAGCCAAGAGTGGCAAGTGAACACTGAAGCTTTCTTT. This translates into CASSQEWQVNTEAFF.

The chain is built from TRBV20-1 and TRBJ2-1, with D uncertain. CDR1 DFQATT and CDR2 SNEGSKA come from the germline V gene (reference sequence). The V end lost 0 bases, the J end lost 6 bases, and 9 bases lay between the germline ends. The CDR3 runs 13 residues. The CDR3 is CSARDSPGNEQFF. The CDR3 DNA is TGCAGTGCTAGAGATTCTCCGGGCAATGAGCAGTTCTTC.

Only a few counts were recorded for this clonotype. V and J are TRBV6-1 and TRBJ1-2; D remains ambiguous. This CDR3 has 14 amino acids. V lost 6 bases to trimming and J lost 8 bases, with 19 bases between them. Germline loops: CDR1 MNHNS, CDR2 SASEGT. CDR3 nucleotides: TGTGCCAGCAGCTCGGTTTTCCGAGGCGCGGGCTACACCTTC. Amino acids: CASSSVFRGAGYTF.

The sample holds a few counts of this clonotype. The V and J genes are TRBV10-3 and TRBJ2-2, with TRBD2 matching 9 bases. The CDR3 extends over 15 amino acids. The V and J ends lost 4 bases and 3 bases, in that order; junction bases with no gene match: 3. Germline V gene lookup returns CDR1 ENHRY and CDR2 SYGVKD. CDR3 sequence: CAISGSGRHTGELFF. The CDR3 DNA follows: TGTGCCATCAGTGGAAGCGGGAGGCACACCGGGGAGCTGTTTTTT.